Listed here are 22 T cell receptor beta chains from one sample, sequenced in a study of blood T cell repertoires in COVID-19. TCRdb keeps only in-frame clones here, not all; method: immunoSEQ multiplex PCR. The data show 95,000 to 130,000 clones, 70% to 90% seen once. Sequenced input: peripheral blood. All receptors come from a man aged 25-40 years with acute or convalescent COVID-19.

This chain joins TRBV4-2 and TRBJ1-2, with TRBD1 matching 7 bases. Germline trimming cut 1 base from V and 8 bases from J; bases unmatched to any gene: 10. From germline, CDR1 is LGHNA and CDR2 YNFKEQ. The CDR3 runs to 15 residues. The CDR3 bases are TGTGCCAGCAGCCAAGGGGACAGCCGTATGGAGGGCTACACCTTC. This translates into CASSQGDSRMEGYTF.

This clone showed up just once. This sequence joins TRBV20-1 and TRBJ2-1; TRBD2 matches at 9 bases. CDR1 DFQATT and CDR2 SNEGSKA come from the germline V gene (reference sequence). The CDR3 totals 13 residues. V shed 3 bases, J shed 8 bases, and the junction held 5 bases outside the gene matches. CDR3 residues: CSASGTSFDEQFF. Here the CDR3 DNA reads TGCAGTGCTAGTGGGACTAGCTTCGATGAGCAGTTCTTC.

The gene calls are TRBV18 and TRBJ2-3; a weak D match, TRBD2 (7 bases). V was pared by 1 base and J by 0 bases, with 8 bases between. Per the germline V gene, CDR1 is KGHSH and CDR2 is LQKENI. CDR3 length equals 15 residues. CDR3 sequence (DNA): TGTGCCAGCTCACCACGGGGGGGCAGCACAGATACGCAGTATTTT. Its translation: CASSPRGGSTDTQYF.

This chain uses TRBV5-6 with TRBJ2-2; 7 positions agree with TRBD1. Germline V gene sequence: CDR1 SGHDT, CDR2 YYEEEE. The CDR3 has 14 amino acids. V shed 4 bases and J 4 bases; nucleotides not matched to a gene: 4. In DNA form, the CDR3 reads TGTGCCAGCAGCCCGACAGGGTTCACCGGGGAGCTGTTTTTT. This codes for CASSPTGFTGELFF.

The chain links TRBV7-2 to TRBJ1-1, with D possibly matching TRBD1 (6 bases). This CDR3 is built from 16 residues. Trimming left V 5 bases short and J 6 bases short, with 22 bases between. Germline assignment: CDR1 SGHTA and CDR2 FQGNSA. The CDR3 nucleotides read TGTGCCAGCAGCCCCCTGGTCGGGGTCAGGGGAGCTGAAGCTTTCTTT. Amino acids: CASSPLVGVRGAEAFF. Variable domain in full (rest from reference TRBV7-2 and TRBJ1-1): GAGVSQSPSNKVTEKGKDVELRCDPISGHTALYWYRQSLGQGLEFLIYFQGNSAPDKSGLPSDRFSAERTGGSVSTLTIQRTQQEDSAVYLCASSPLVGVRGAEAFFGQGTRLTVV.

The chain employs TRBV6-1 and TRBJ2-2, with 10 nucleotides matching TRBD2. Per germline, CDR1 MNHNS and CDR2 SASEGT. The CDR3 runs to 18 residues. Germline trimming cut 4 bases from V and 5 bases from J; bases unmatched to any gene: 13. CDR3 amino acids: CASSGVRAGGPFTGELFF. The CDR3 bases are TGTGCCAGCAGTGGCGTAAGAGCGGGGGGGCCCTTTACCGGGGAGCTGTTTTTT.

This chain links TRBV6-4 with TRBJ2-3, with D maybe TRBD2 (6 bases). Germline V gives CDR1 MRHNA, CDR2 SNTAGT. The CDR3 length is 15 residues. The V and J ends lost 2 bases and 0 bases respectively, with 9 bases between them. The chain's CDR3 is CASSDAAGSTDTQYF. DNA for the CDR3: TGTGCCAGCAGTGACGCGGCGGGGAGCACAGATACGCAGTATTTT.

V is TRBV30 and J is TRBJ1-2, with a possible D match to TRBD1 (5 bases). The CDR3 sequence is 11 residues long. Germline-derived CDR1 and CDR2 are GTSNPN and SVGIG (reference sequence). Trimming took 4 bases from V and 8 from J, leaving 11 bases between them. The DNA for the CDR3 is TGTGCCTGGACTTCAGGGTGGGGCTACACCTTC. Its protein is CAWTSGWGYTF.

A single count supports this clone. J is TRBJ2-3 and V is TRBV24-1; tentative D call: TRBD2 (6 bases). The CDR3 consists of 15 residues. Germline V gene data show CDR1 as KGHDR and CDR2 as SFDVKD. V lost 5 bases and J lost 0, with 11 bases in between. CDR3 residues: CATSVGGTSTDTQYF. CDR3 coding DNA: TGTGCCACCAGTGTCGGCGGGACTAGCACAGATACGCAGTATTTT.

This chain joins TRBV19 and TRBJ2-5; TRBD2 agrees at 7 bases. Trimming cost V 3 bases and J 8 bases; bases outside gene matches: 9. Germline-derived CDR1 and CDR2 are LNHDA and SQIVND (reference sequence). This CDR3 has 14 residues. CDR3 loop: CASSIPSAGATQYF. CDR3 nucleotide sequence: TGTGCCAGTAGTATTCCGTCGGCGGGAGCCACCCAGTACTTC. The entire variable domain, with the rest obtained from reference TRBV19 and TRBJ2-5, is as follows: DGGITQSPKYLFRKEGQNVTLSCEQNLNHDAMYWYRQDPGQGLRLIYYSQIVNDFQKGDIAEGYSVSREKKESFPLTVTSAQKNPTAFYLCASSIPSAGATQYFGPGTRLLVL.

The rearrangement links TRBV4-2 to TRBJ2-3, with 10 bases fitting TRBD2. V lost 3 bases and J lost 0; bases outside the gene matches: 6. The CDR3 loop spans 17 amino acids. Germline V gives CDR1 LGHNA, CDR2 YNFKEQ. The CDR3, as DNA: TGTGCCAGCAGCCATCTAGCGGGAGAAGCTAGCACAGATACGCAGTATTTT. Protein: CASSHLAGEASTDTQYF.

The chain employs TRBV9 and TRBJ1-1, with unresolved D. CDR3 length: 12 residues. Germline CDR1 reads SGDLS; CDR2 reads YYNGEE. Between the trimmed V and J ends, which lost 4 bases and 2 bases, there was a span of 6 bases. CDR3 residues: CASSPGNTEAFF. CDR3 bases: TGTGCCAGCAGCCCAGGTAACACTGAAGCTTTCTTT.

DNA for the CDR3: TGCGCCAGCAGAGAGGGCGGGGAGCTGTTTTTT. Translated: CASREGGELFF. The rearrangement joins TRBV5-1 to TRBJ2-2; D might be TRBD2 (5 bases). This CDR3 spans 11 amino acids. V was pared by 5 bases and J by 7 bases, with 6 bases between. Germline CDR1 is SGHRS and CDR2 is YFSETQ. The whole variable domain, filled in from reference TRBV5-1 and TRBJ2-2, reads KAGVTQTPRYLIKTRGQQVTLSCSPISGHRSVSWYQQTPGQGLQFLFEYFSETQRNKGNFPGRFSGRQFSNSRSEMNVSTLELGDSALYLCASREGGELFFGEGSRLTVL.

This chain joins TRBV5-1 and TRBJ2-2; TRBD1 aligns across 7 bases. Germline V gene lookup returns CDR1 SGHRS and CDR2 YFSETQ. CDR3 length: 13 amino acids. Germline trimming cut 4 bases from V and 5 bases from J; bases unmatched to any gene: 2. In nucleotides, the CDR3 is TGCGCCAGCAGCCCAGGGGGAACCGGGGAGCTGTTTTTT. Protein sequence: CASSPGGTGELFF.

The gene calls are TRBV9 and TRBJ2-3; 10 nucleotides line up with TRBD2. The CDR3 totals 16 residues. Per germline, CDR1 SGDLS and CDR2 YYNGEE. V shed 4 bases and J 3 bases; nucleotides not matched to a gene: 8. The CDR3 DNA reads as TGTGCCAGCAGCAGAGCAAGCGGGGGGGCGACAGATACGCAGTATTTT. The encoded protein is CASSRASGGATDTQYF.

The V gene is TRBV7-3, the J gene TRBJ1-2; D remains unclear. The V end was cut by 0 bases, the J end by 8 bases, with 13 bases between. CDR3 size: 14 residues. Germline CDR1 is SGHTA and CDR2 is FQGTGA. In DNA form, the CDR3 reads TGTGCCAGCAGCTTAACGCCGACTTCGGAAGGCTACACCTTC. It translates to CASSLTPTSEGYTF.

This clone showed up just once. The chain combines TRBV5-1 with TRBJ2-1; 9 bases align to TRBD2. The germline gives CDR1 SGHRS, CDR2 YFSETQ. The CDR3 contains 16 residues. After removal of 4 bases from V and 6 bases from J, the junction contained 11 bases not matched to a gene. CDR3 in amino acids: CASSPEGRTSVNEQFF. In DNA, the CDR3 is TGCGCCAGCAGCCCCGAGGGGAGGACTAGCGTCAATGAGCAGTTCTTC.

The CDR3 nucleotides read TGTGCCAGCAGCACCCACAGGGGGAGTGAGCAGTTCTTC. Translation gives CASSTHRGSEQFF. The rearrangement uses TRBV3-1 (or the pseudogene TRBV3-2) and TRBJ2-1; 8 bases are shared with TRBD1. The CDR3 sequence is 13 residues long. Germline lookup yields CDR1 LGHDT and CDR2 YNNKEL (reference sequence). The V and J ends lost 5 bases and 9 bases, in that order; junction bases with no gene match: 6.

This clone was observed once. This chain's CDR3 is CATSKDREWEKLFF. CDR3 sequence (DNA): TGTGCCACCAGCAAGGACAGGGAGTGGGAAAAACTGTTTTTT. The chain links TRBV15 to TRBJ1-4; 8 bases fit TRBD1. Germline CDR1 LNHNV, CDR2 YYDKDF (reference sequence). J lost 8 bases, V lost 4 bases, and 6 bases had no gene match. The CDR3 extends over 14 amino acids.

The V call is TRBV7-2, the J call TRBJ1-2; maybe TRBD1 (5 bases). Germline CDR1 is SGHTA and CDR2 is FQGNSA. Trimming removed 4 bases from V and 4 bases from J, with 16 bases in between. This CDR3 is built from 15 residues. In DNA form, the CDR3 reads TGTGCCAGCAGCTCTGCGGTGACAGAGAGCTATGGCTACACCTTC. This gives the protein CASSSAVTESYGYTF.

J is TRBJ2-1 and V is TRBV15, with 9 positions matching TRBD2. This CDR3 spans 16 amino acids. The ends lost 5 bases at V and 8 bases at J; junction bases unmatched: 13. Germline V gene lookup returns CDR1 LNHNV and CDR2 YYDKDF (reference sequence). In DNA form, the CDR3 reads TGTGCCACCAGCCACTCTGGGGGTAGCGGGGGAGATGAGCAGTTCTTC. Translation gives CATSHSGGSGGDEQFF.

This chain links TRBV7-3 with TRBJ1-1; D call uncertain. Trimming removed 5 bases from V and 0 bases from J, with 10 bases in between. This CDR3 region has 14 residues. Per the germline V gene, CDR1 is SGHTA and CDR2 is FQGTGA. DNA for the CDR3: TGTGCCAGCAGCCCCGGGGTTATGAACACTGAAGCTTTCTTT. Translated: CASSPGVMNTEAFF.